The next 29 T cell receptor beta chains were all read from a single sample in a study of yellow fever vaccine responses in identical twins. TCRdb recomputed calls from the RT-PCR reads with MiXCR, one row per CDR3 protein. The sample shows roughly 17,000 distinct CDR3 sequences, roughly 70% of them seen only once. Sequencing used T cells from blood (PBMCs), unsorted or a sorted subset (not recorded which), obtained before or after yellow fever vaccination (not recorded which). The receptors were sampled from a woman aged 18-29 years who received the yellow fever vaccine.

The rearrangement joins TRBV12-3 or TRBV12-4 to TRBJ1-2; D ambiguous. CDR3 length equals 14 residues. With 3 bases removed from V and 4 bases from J, the gap between germline ends came to 12 bases. This CDR3 is CASSFRSSGYGYTF. The CDR3 DNA follows: TGTGCCAGCAGTTTCCGGAGCTCCGGCTATGGCTACACCTTC.

There are a few counts of this clonotype. The rearrangement uses TRBV5-1 and TRBJ2-1, with TRBD2 identical over 12 bases. After removal of 0 bases from V and 0 bases from J, the junction contained 10 bases not matched to a gene. The CDR3 has 20 residues. CDR1 is SGHRS, CDR2 YFSETQ, per germline. Here the CDR3 DNA reads TGCGCCAGCAGCTTGGGAAGTGGACTAGCGGGACGAATCTCCTACAATGAGCAGTTCTTC. Translation gives CASSLGSGLAGRISYNEQFF.

The DNA of the CDR3 is TGCAGTGCTAGTGGTCCCCCGGGAAACACCATATATTTT. Protein product: CSASGPPGNTIYF. The V gene is TRBV20-1, the J gene TRBJ1-3; no definite D call. Trimming cost V 3 bases and J 4 bases, with 10 bases left between them. Germline CDR1 and CDR2: DFQATT and SNEGSKA (reference sequence). The CDR3 sequence is 13 residues long.

A note on this clonotype: One end of the junction is discordant with germline, which a read error may explain. V gene TRBV2 combines with J gene TRBJ2-1, with 7 bases matching TRBD2. Germline values: CDR1 SNHLY, CDR2 FYNNEI. The CDR3 length is 14 residues. CDR3 bases: TGTGCCAGCAGTAAAGCGGGACTGGACAATGAGCAGTTCTTC. Translating it yields CASSKAGLDNEQFF.

The rearrangement links TRBV7-6 to TRBJ1-6; 8 positions match TRBD1. V gave up 4 bases and J gave up 7 bases; unmatched junction bases: 3. The germline V gene encodes CDR1 SGHVS and CDR2 FNYEAQ. The CDR3 consists of 14 residues. The CDR3 sequence: CASSSTGVNSPLHF. Here the CDR3 DNA reads TGTGCCAGCAGCTCGACAGGGGTCAATTCACCCCTCCACTTT.

The chain has TRBV12-3 or TRBV12-4 and TRBJ2-2, with D possibly TRBD1 on 5 matching bases. The CDR3 is made up of 16 amino acids. V lost 5 bases and J 0 bases, leaving 13 bases between the germline ends. The chain's CDR3 is CASSPRRGANTGELFF. The CDR3, as DNA: TGTGCCAGCAGTCCCAGAAGGGGCGCGAACACCGGGGAGCTGTTTTTT.

This rearrangement joins TRBV10-3 to TRBJ2-3; 8 nucleotides align to TRBD2. Germline values: CDR1 ENHRY, CDR2 SYGVKD. V dropped 0 bases and J dropped 6; count of bases not matched to a gene: 5. This CDR3 region has 15 residues. CDR3 bases: TGTGCCATCAGTGAGTCTCCAGCGGGAGCGGATACGCAGTATTTT. Its translation: CAISESPAGADTQYF.

The V and J genes are TRBV13 and TRBJ2-1; D is ambiguous. The CDR3 runs 10 residues. Germline CDR1 reads PRHDT; CDR2 reads FYEKMQ (reference sequence). Trimming removed 11 bases from V and 9 bases from J, with 11 bases in between. Here the CDR3 reads CAHQRCEQFF. Here the CDR3 DNA reads TGTGCCCATCAACGGTGTGAGCAGTTCTTC.

The rearrangement joins TRBV12-3 or TRBV12-4 to TRBJ1-6, with 9 bases identical to TRBD1. The ends lost 8 bases at V and 7 bases at J; junction bases unmatched: 3. This CDR3 comprises 13 residues. CDR3 amino acids: CASLGQGNSPLHF. DNA of the CDR3: TGTGCCAGCCTGGGACAGGGAAATTCACCCCTCCACTTT.

The chain is built from TRBV20-1 and TRBJ1-2, with 7 nucleotides matching TRBD1. V trimming: 0 bases; J trimming: 7 bases; junction bases outside the gene matches: 11. This CDR3 is built from 15 residues. The germline gives CDR1 DFQATT, CDR2 SNEGSKA (reference sequence). The CDR3 loop is CSARDQGQPGGGYTF. CDR3 in DNA: TGCAGTGCTAGAGACCAGGGACAGCCCGGGGGTGGCTACACCTTC.

The chain joins TRBV29-1 to TRBJ1-1; the D is unclear. CDR3 length equals 12 residues. In germline, CDR1 is SQVTM, CDR2 ANQGSEA. Trimming removed 7 bases from V and 0 bases from J, with 9 bases in between. DNA of the CDR3: TGCAGCGGTGTAATTATGAACACTGAAGCTTTCTTT. Its protein product is CSGVIMNTEAFF.

The chain carries TRBV2 and TRBJ1-5, with no clear D. Trimming removed 1 base from V and 6 bases from J, with 10 bases in between. Germline V CDR1 and CDR2: SNHLY, FYNNEI. This CDR3 contains 14 residues. CDR3 bases: TGTGCCAGCAGTGAAGTACAGCGGGGTCAGCCCCAGCATTTT. It codes for CASSEVQRGQPQHF.

The gene calls are TRBV10-1 and TRBJ1-3; no clear D. Between the trimmed V and J ends, which lost 0 bases and 0 bases, there was a span of 9 bases. This CDR3 has 16 residues. Looked up from germline, CDR1 is WNHNN and CDR2 is SYGVQD (reference sequence). CDR3 protein: CASSESRLTSGNTIYF. CDR3 nucleotide sequence: TGCGCCAGCAGTGAGTCCCGCCTCACCTCTGGAAACACCATATATTTT.

This chain links TRBV29-1 with TRBJ1-1, with a weak D call TRBD1 (6 bases). There are 13 residues in the CDR3. The germline CDR1 and CDR2 sequences are SQVTM and ANQGSEA. V lost 3 bases, J lost 3 bases, and 11 bases lay in between. CDR3 nucleotide sequence: TGCAGCGTTGATAGGACAGTCGACACTGAAGCTTTCTTT. Translating it yields CSVDRTVDTEAFF.

This clonotype was seen more than once but under ten times. The chain recombines TRBV7-8 with TRBJ2-5, with D perhaps TRBD1 (5 bases). Trimming stripped 5 bases from V and 4 bases from J, with 26 bases between. In germline, CDR1 is SGHVS, CDR2 FQNEAQ. The CDR3 consists of 18 residues. CDR3 sequence: CASSLSVLWSAQGETQYF. CDR3 nucleotide sequence: TGTGCCAGCAGCCTTAGTGTTCTGTGGTCTGCGCAGGGAGAGACCCAGTACTTC.

The chain is built from TRBV20-1 and TRBJ1-1; D is undetermined. Germline-derived CDR1 and CDR2 are DFQATT and SNEGSKA (reference sequence). The CDR3 is 10 residues long. V lost 7 bases and J 7 bases, leaving 10 bases between the germline ends. The CDR3 DNA sequence: TGCAGTGTCAGTGTGAATGAAGCTTTCTTT. Amino acids: CSVSVNEAFF.

This chain joins TRBV5-4 and TRBJ1-3; no firm D call. Germline V gene lookup returns CDR1 SGHNT and CDR2 YYREEE (reference sequence). The V end was cut by 0 bases, the J end by 3 bases, with 7 bases between. This CDR3 is 14 amino acids long. The DNA of the CDR3 is TGTGCCAGCAGCTTGGGACCCAGTGGAAACACCATATATTTT. As protein: CASSLGPSGNTIYF.

V and J are TRBV15 and TRBJ1-5; a weak D match, TRBD1 (5 bases). The V gene's germline CDR1 is LNHNV and CDR2 YYDKDF (reference sequence). This CDR3 has 15 amino acids. The V end lost 1 base, the J end lost 3 bases, and 10 bases lay between the germline ends. The CDR3 sequence is CATSRGEQDNQPQHF. CDR3 DNA: TGTGCCACCAGCAGAGGAGAACAGGACAATCAGCCCCAGCATTTT.

This clonotype has more than one count but fewer than ten. The chain links TRBV12-5 to TRBJ2-7, with 9 bases matching TRBD1. Per germline, CDR1 LGHNT and CDR2 FRNRAP. The CDR3 has 15 amino acids. Trimming at V came to 6 bases and at J to 4 bases, leaving 10 bases not matched to a gene. The CDR3 loop reads CASGPRGQGIYEQYF. DNA of the CDR3: TGTGCTAGTGGCCCTAGGGGACAGGGCATTTACGAGCAGTACTTC.

This rearrangement joins TRBV7-3 to TRBJ2-1, with 12 nucleotides matching TRBD2. Germline V gene lookup returns CDR1 SGHTA and CDR2 FQGTGA. The length of the CDR3 is 13 residues. V lost 6 bases to trimming and J lost 8 bases; unmatched junction nucleotides: 2. CDR3 nucleotides: TGTGCCAGCAGACTAGCGGGAGGACATGAGCAGTTCTTC. Its translation: CASRLAGGHEQFF.

The chain links TRBV7-6 to TRBJ2-1; 8 nucleotides line up with TRBD2. The J segment lost 8 bases and the V segment lost 0 bases, leaving 6 bases of the junction unmatched. The germline V gene has CDR1 SGHVS and CDR2 FNYEAQ. CDR3 length equals 15 residues. The CDR3 coding sequence is TGTGCCAGCAGCTTAGCGCGACTAGCGCTAGATGAGCAGTTCTTC. Protein product: CASSLARLALDEQFF.

V and J are TRBV19 and TRBJ2-5, with unresolved D. The CDR3 loop spans 12 amino acids. Trimming shortened V by 4 bases and J by 2 bases, and 5 bases separated the two germline ends. Germline V gene sequence: CDR1 LNHDA, CDR2 SQIVND (reference sequence). Here the CDR3 reads CASSKGQETQYF. CDR3 sequence (DNA): TGTGCCAGTAGTAAAGGGCAAGAGACCCAGTACTTC.

This clonotype was counted a few times. This chain links TRBV29-1 with TRBJ2-7, with 7 positions matching TRBD1. CDR3 length equals 14 residues. Germline values: CDR1 SQVTM, CDR2 ANQGSEA. V dropped 2 bases and J dropped 1; count of bases not matched to a gene: 5. DNA of the CDR3: TGCAGCGTTGAACTCACAGGGGTATCCTACGAGCAGTACTTC. Translation: CSVELTGVSYEQYF.

The count of this clonotype is one. J is TRBJ1-3 and V is TRBV12-3 or TRBV12-4; tentatively, D is TRBD1 (5 bases). The CDR3 extends over 12 amino acids. Trimming pared 5 bases from V and 11 bases from J, leaving 13 bases between. The CDR3 region has the DNA TGTGCCAGCAGTCTGGGCCTCAGGGCCATATATTTT. Translating it yields CASSLGLRAIYF.

In this sample, this clonotype turned up a few times. The chain couples TRBV12-3 or TRBV12-4 to TRBJ2-1; D is unclear. The CDR3 loop spans 14 amino acids. V gave up 10 bases and J gave up 7 bases, with 20 bases separating them. The CDR3 bases are TGTGCCACCAGAGCCTCTGAAGGAAATAATGAGCAGTTCTTC. It is translated as CATRASEGNNEQFF.

The V gene is TRBV6-1, the J gene TRBJ2-7, with unresolved D. V was clipped by 2 bases and J by 1 base, with 12 bases between them. The CDR3 totals 15 residues. Looked up from germline, CDR1 is MNHNS and CDR2 is SASEGT. This chain's CDR3 is CASSEPGLSSYEQYF. The CDR3 nucleotides read TGTGCCAGCAGTGAACCGGGCCTATCTTCCTACGAGCAGTACTTC.

This clonotype was counted only a few times. The J gene is TRBJ2-5, the V gene TRBV4-1; D perhaps matches TRBD1 (6 bases). Trimming cost V 3 bases and J 3 bases, with 8 bases left between them. From germline, CDR1 is MGHRA and CDR2 YSYEKL. The CDR3 loop spans 13 amino acids. CDR3 nucleotide sequence: TGCGCCAGCAGCCACGCAGGGGAAGAGACCCAGTACTTC. Translated: CASSHAGEETQYF.

The genes are TRBV2 and TRBJ2-7; D not resolved. The CDR3 contains 11 residues. V was clipped by 5 bases and J by 2 bases, with 4 bases between them. Germline-derived CDR1 and CDR2 are SNHLY and FYNNEI. This CDR3 is CASSQPYEQYF. In DNA form, the CDR3 reads TGTGCCAGCAGTCAGCCCTACGAGCAGTACTTC.

This rearrangement joins TRBV10-1 to TRBJ2-1; TRBD2 might be the D (5 bases). The germline gives CDR1 WNHNN, CDR2 SYGVQD (reference sequence). This CDR3 has 13 residues. Trimming shortened V by 6 bases and J by 4 bases, and 10 bases separated the two germline ends. In DNA, the CDR3 is TGCGCCAGCAGCCCGGGAAGGTACAATGAGCAGTTCTTC. The encoded protein is CASSPGRYNEQFF.